These 3 T cell receptor beta chains originate from one sample sequenced in a study of blood T cell repertoires in COVID-19. Assay used: immunoSEQ multiplex PCR; TCRdb lists only in-frame clones, some missing. The data contain 180,000 or so clones, 84% of them seen just once; the ten biggest clones take up approximately 2.4%. Specimen: peripheral blood. Receptors were obtained from a human donor with acute or convalescent COVID-19. The donor label of this sample is uncertain.

The chain joins TRBV7-2 to TRBJ1-5; 9 bases fit TRBD1. Germline lookup yields CDR1 SGHTA and CDR2 FQGNSA. V lost 5 bases, J lost 2 bases, and 4 bases stayed unmatched. This CDR3 has 15 amino acids. The CDR3 is CASSGGQGRNQPQHF. CDR3 sequence (DNA): TGTGCCAGCAGCGGGGGACAGGGACGCAATCAGCCCCAGCATTTT.

This clone was seen a single time. This chain links TRBV9 with TRBJ1-1; D is uncertain. The length of the CDR3 is 13 residues. Trimming shortened V by 1 base and J by 0 bases, and 4 bases separated the two germline ends. Looked up from germline, CDR1 is SGDLS and CDR2 is YYNGEE. The CDR3 loop reads CASSVTLNTEAFF. The CDR3 DNA is TGTGCCAGCAGCGTAACACTGAACACTGAAGCTTTCTTT.

This sequence joins TRBV7-2 and TRBJ2-7; 7 bases are a match to TRBD2. With 8 bases clipped from V and 0 bases from J, the junction kept 7 bases outside the gene matches. CDR1 and CDR2 (germline): SGHTA, FQGNSA. The CDR3 totals 14 residues. CDR3 sequence (DNA): TGTGCCAGCGGGGTTGGGGACTACTCCTACGAGCAGTACTTC. It is translated as CASGVGDYSYEQYF.